The 26 T cell receptor beta chains presented below share a single source sample, sequenced in a study of T cell repertoires in cytomegalovirus infection (dated 2019 in TCRdb). TCRdb names Illumina HiSeq 1500 as the instrument used. TCRdb's own reprocessing of the public reads used fastp at Q25 and MiXCR and kept productive beta chains. Rows matching on CDR3 protein sequence are summarized as one entry with the most common DNA and genes. For this sample the table gives about 740,000 distinct CDR3 sequences, of which roughly 36% were detected only once. The top ten clonotypes cover 2.8% of the sample. Sequencing used PBMCs. Receptors were obtained from a human donor in good health (CMV status not recorded). Some clones in this sample may be carry-over from other donors' samples.

This chain uses TRBV7-8 with TRBJ2-1; TRBD1 matches 9 bases. The length of the CDR3 is 15 residues. Losses at the gene ends were 4 bases for V and 8 bases for J; bases not matched to a gene: 9. The germline V gene has CDR1 SGHVS and CDR2 FQNEAQ. The CDR3 DNA reads as TGTGCCAGCAGCTCATCCGGGACAGGGATCTATGAGCAGTTCTTC. This codes for CASSSSGTGIYEQFF.

This clonotype was recorded once. This could be a read error, since a much larger clone is one nucleotide away. The conserved closing phenylalanine or tryptophan is absent in this CDR3, likely reflecting a read error. The rearrangement uses TRBV19 and TRBJ2-2, with 8 bases fitting TRBD2. V lost 5 bases and J lost 0; bases outside the gene matches: 8. Germline V lookup: CDR1 LNHDA, CDR2 SQIVND (reference sequence). CDR3 size: 17 residues. This CDR3 reads CASSSPGLGPNTGELFC. CDR3 nucleotides: TGTGCCAGTAGTTCTCCGGGACTAGGCCCGAACACCGGGGAGCTGTTTTGT.

This clonotype was seen a few times. CDR3: CASSFFRGGLSFF. The CDR3 nucleotides read TGTGCCAGCAGTTTTTTCAGGGGTGGATTATCTTTCTTT. The genes are TRBV28 and TRBJ1-1; possibly TRBD1 for D (6 bases). V was trimmed by 3 bases and J by 12 bases, leaving 17 bases between them. In germline, CDR1 is MDHEN, CDR2 SYDVKM. The CDR3 runs 13 residues.

In regard to this clonotype: A read error may account for a junction end that differs from germline. J is TRBJ2-7 and V is TRBV7-2; 7 nucleotides agree with TRBD2. CDR3 length: 19 residues. CDR1 and CDR2 (germline): SGHTA, FQGNSA. In nucleotides, the CDR3 is TGTGCCAGCAGCTCGAGGGGTCCCAGATCGGGAGGTTCCAGAGGCGAGCATTACTTC. As protein: CASSSRGPRSGGSRGEHYF.

This clonotype was picked up a small number of times. The CDR3 sequence is CSARGLGLAGTDTQYF. The CDR3 region has the DNA TGCAGTGCTAGAGGCCTGGGACTAGCGGGCACAGATACGCAGTATTTT. The rearrangement joins TRBV20-1 to TRBJ2-3; 11 bases align to TRBD2. This CDR3 is 16 amino acids long. The V segment lost 1 base and the J segment 1 base; nucleotides outside the gene matches: 4. Germline assignment: CDR1 DFQATT and CDR2 SNEGSKA (reference sequence).

This clonotype occurred a few times. J is TRBJ1-1 and V is TRBV7-6; TRBD1 might be the D (6 bases). Germline CDR1 SGHVS, CDR2 FNYEAQ. The CDR3 consists of 15 residues. V gave up 2 bases and J gave up 1 base, with 11 bases separating them. The CDR3 is CASSLFSGENTEAFF. The CDR3 DNA is TGTGCCAGCAGCTTATTTTCAGGGGAGAACACTGAAGCTTTCTTT.

The chain combines TRBV5-6 with TRBJ1-3, with no clear D. V was shortened by 2 bases and J by 2 bases, with 8 bases between the two germline ends. This CDR3 has 14 residues. Germline V gene data show CDR1 as SGHDT and CDR2 as YYEEEE. CDR3 sequence: CASSFGRTGNTIYF. The CDR3 coding sequence is TGTGCCAGCAGCTTCGGCAGGACTGGAAACACCATATATTTT. Full variable domain (rest looked up from reference TRBV5-6 and TRBJ1-3): DAGVTQSPTHLIKTRGQQVTLRCSPKSGHDTVSWYQQALGQGPQFIFQYYEEEERQRGNFPDRFSGHQFPNYSSELNVNALLLGDSALYLCASSFGRTGNTIYFGEGSWLTVV.

The chain joins TRBV11-2 to TRBJ2-1, with D possibly being TRBD2 (5 bases). The CDR3 consists of 15 residues. CDR1 and CDR2 from the germline V gene are SGHAT and FQNNGV. V was cut by 5 bases and J by 4 bases, with 15 bases left in between. CDR3 amino acids: CASSPLSGTYNEQFF. In nucleotides, the CDR3 is TGTGCCAGCAGCCCCTTGAGCGGAACATACAATGAGCAGTTCTTC.

The chain carries TRBV9 and TRBJ2-7, with D hard to call. The length of the CDR3 is 16 residues. The V gene's germline CDR1 is SGDLS and CDR2 YYNGEE. V was trimmed by 0 bases and J by 0 bases, leaving 13 bases between them. The CDR3 sequence is CASSVGIGESSYEQYF. CDR3 nucleotides: TGTGCCAGCAGCGTAGGGATTGGGGAAAGCTCCTACGAGCAGTACTTC.

The chain uses TRBV6-6 and TRBJ2-7, with 8 bases aligning to TRBD1. J lost 4 bases, V lost 7 bases, and 12 bases had no gene match. Germline lookup yields CDR1 MNHNY and CDR2 SVGAGI (reference sequence). CDR3 length: 15 residues. CDR3 DNA sequence: TGTGCCAGCACCCCAGGGACAGGAATAAATTACGAGCAGTACTTC. This gives the protein CASTPGTGINYEQYF.

This clonotype occurred a few times. CDR3 sequence reads: CASSLRSEQFF. CDR3 coding DNA: TGTGCCAGCAGCTTACGTAGTGAGCAGTTCTTC. This chain joins TRBV7-9 and TRBJ2-1; D is unclear. The CDR3 has 11 residues. CDR1 is SEHNR, CDR2 FQNEAQ, per germline (reference sequence). The ends were cut back, 2 bases at V and 9 bases at J, with 5 bases in the middle.

A single count supports this clonotype. V is TRBV5-1 and J is TRBJ1-1; TRBD1 agrees at 9 bases. Germline loops: CDR1 SGHRS, CDR2 YFSETQ. The trim removed 3 bases at V and 1 base at J, leaving 16 bases unmatched. The CDR3 is 19 residues long. Written as DNA, the CDR3 is TGCGCCAGCAGCTGGGGCCTACAGGGGGCCCCTACACCGAACACTGAAGCTTTCTTT. Its translation is CASSWGLQGAPTPNTEAFF. Supplemented by reference TRBV5-1 and TRBJ1-1, the full variable domain reads KAGVTQTPRYLIKTRGQQVTLSCSPISGHRSVSWYQQTPGQGLQFLFEYFSETQRNKGNFPGRFSGRQFSNSRSEMNVSTLELGDSALYLCASSWGLQGAPTPNTEAFFGQGTRLTVV.

CDR3 nucleotide sequence: TGTGCCAGCAGTTCTCCCGGGAATGGCTACACCTTC. Translating gives CASSSPGNGYTF. J is TRBJ1-2 and V is TRBV27; no reliable D call. The V gene's germline CDR1 is MNHEY and CDR2 SMNVEV (reference sequence). Trimming stripped 4 bases from V and 6 bases from J, with 9 bases between. CDR3 size: 12 residues.

The chain is built from TRBV20-1 and TRBJ2-7, with 11 nucleotides matching TRBD2. The CDR3 runs to 15 residues. The germline V gene has CDR1 DFQATT and CDR2 SNEGSKA (reference sequence). The V segment lost 2 bases and the J segment 6 bases; nucleotides outside the gene matches: 9. Here the CDR3 reads CSARKPGLAAPEQYF. The CDR3, as DNA: TGCAGTGCTAGAAAGCCGGGACTAGCGGCTCCCGAGCAGTACTTC.

In its sample, this clonotype was seen a few times. It may be a read error: a sequence one base away is much more abundant. The gene calls are TRBV6-5 and TRBJ2-7; 7 bases fit TRBD1. The V segment lost 8 bases and the J segment 3 bases; nucleotides outside the gene matches: 7. Germline V CDR1 and CDR2: MNHEY, SVGAGI. The length of the CDR3 is 13 residues. For the CDR3, the DNA is TGTGCCAGCCGAGGGCCAGGGGGCTACGAGCAGTACTTC. Its protein is CASRGPGGYEQYF.

With respect to this clonotype: A single base separates this from a much larger clone, so it may be a read error. This CDR3 is missing its conserved last phenylalanine or tryptophan, likely due to a read error. CDR3 loop: CASSTGQLNQPQHL. DNA of the CDR3: TGTGCCAGCTCTACTGGACAGCTCAATCAGCCCCAGCATTTG. This chain connects TRBV28 to TRBJ1-5; perhaps TRBD1 as D (6 bases). The CDR3 spans 14 residues. The germline gives CDR1 MDHEN, CDR2 SYDVKM. V lost 8 bases and J 3 bases, leaving 14 bases between the germline ends.

The chain couples TRBV20-1 to TRBJ1-2; TRBD1 aligns across 8 bases. The length of the CDR3 is 16 residues. The ends lost 3 bases at V and 4 bases at J; junction bases unmatched: 13. CDR1 DFQATT and CDR2 SNEGSKA come from the germline V gene (reference sequence). The CDR3 nucleotides are TGCAGTGCTAGCCCTCACGGACAGGGCGAAGGCTATGGCTACACCTTC. Translated, it gives CSASPHGQGEGYGYTF.

This clonotype was seen a handful of times. J is TRBJ1-1 and V is TRBV10-3, with D possibly being TRBD1 (5 bases). V lost 2 bases and J 5 bases, leaving 21 bases between the germline ends. Looked up from germline, CDR1 is ENHRY and CDR2 is SYGVKD. There are 17 residues in the CDR3. CDR3: CAISEGTPVGPGTEAFF. CDR3 DNA sequence: TGTGCCATCAGTGAGGGGACCCCCGTGGGCCCGGGGACTGAAGCTTTCTTT.

The chain is built from TRBV10-3 and TRBJ1-6; 7 bases are shared with TRBD1. Germline lookup yields CDR1 ENHRY and CDR2 SYGVKD. The CDR3 consists of 14 residues. V shed 6 bases, J shed 7 bases, and the junction held 6 bases outside the gene matches. DNA for the CDR3: TGTGCCATCAGCTCGGGACAGCGGAATTCACCCCTCCACTTT. Its protein is CAISSGQRNSPLHF.

This clonotype was counted between two and nine times. The chain carries TRBV12-3 or TRBV12-4 and TRBJ1-1; 7 bases match TRBD1. This CDR3 region has 15 residues. Losses at the gene ends were 5 bases for V and 1 base for J; bases not matched to a gene: 7. The chain's CDR3 is CASSSHRGENTEAFF. CDR3 sequence (DNA): TGTGCCAGCAGTAGTCACAGGGGCGAGAACACTGAAGCTTTCTTT.

This clonotype has just a few counts. The gene calls are TRBV7-2 and TRBJ1-1; the D is unclear. V lost 3 bases, J lost 5 bases, and 16 bases lay in between. The V gene's germline CDR1 is SGHTA and CDR2 FQGNSA. The CDR3 runs to 15 residues. CDR3 region: CASSFSLTRNTEAFF. CDR3 bases: TGTGCCAGCAGCTTTTCTCTGACCCGGAATACTGAAGCTTTCTTT.

This clonotype was seen at least ten times. The rearrangement joins TRBV28 to TRBJ2-7; TRBD2 matches at 13 bases. Germline trimming cut 3 bases from V and 5 bases from J; bases unmatched to any gene: 7. The CDR3 consists of 16 residues. Germline CDR1 MDHEN, CDR2 SYDVKM. In DNA, the CDR3 is TGTGCCAGCAGTTTCCCCTGGACTAGCGGGAGCCACGAGCAGTACTTC. This translates into CASSFPWTSGSHEQYF.

The rearrangement links TRBV10-3 to TRBJ2-2; TRBD2 matches at 10 bases. The length of the CDR3 is 16 residues. The junction had 9 bases not matched to a gene; V was cut back by 4 bases and J by 7 bases. CDR1 ENHRY and CDR2 SYGVKD come from the germline V gene. CDR3 nucleotides: TGTGCCATCAGTGCCAGGAAGCGGGAGGGCGGCGGGGAGCTGTTTTTT. It is translated as CAISARKREGGGELFF.

This clonotype was seen just once. V is TRBV19 and J is TRBJ2-5; TRBD1 is a possible D gene (5 bases). CDR3 size: 15 residues. The germline V gene encodes CDR1 LNHDA and CDR2 SQIVND (reference sequence). V gave up 10 bases and J gave up 5 bases, with 23 bases separating them. The CDR3, as DNA: TGTGCCATTAGATCTTCAACTATAGGGGTGGAGACCCAGTACTTC. This gives the protein CAIRSSTIGVETQYF.

V is TRBV2 and J is TRBJ2-2; possible D gene TRBD2, 5 bases. Between the trimmed V and J ends, which lost 6 bases and 0 bases, there was a span of 8 bases. The CDR3 covers 14 residues. Germline V gene data show CDR1 as SNHLY and CDR2 as FYNNEI. CDR3 region: CASRDSPNTGELFF. The CDR3 DNA is TGTGCCAGCAGGGACTCCCCGAACACCGGGGAGCTGTTTTTT.

With regard to this clonotype: At one boundary the junction diverges from the germline segment, which might be a read error. The V call is TRBV28, the J call TRBJ1-6; D gene unclear. Germline V gene sequence: CDR1 MDHEN, CDR2 SYDVKM. CDR3 size: 14 residues. CDR3 nucleotide sequence: TGTGCCAGCAGCTTATCCGTCTATAATTCACCCCTCCACTTT. Translating it yields CASSLSVYNSPLHF. The full variable domain, in which reference TRBV28 and TRBJ1-6 provide the parts outside the CDR3, is DVKVTQSSRYLVKRTGEKVFLECVQDMDHENMFWYRQDPGLGLRLIYFSYDVKMKEKGDIPEGYSVSREKKERFSLILESASTNQTSMYLCASSLSVYNSPLHFGNGTRLTVT.